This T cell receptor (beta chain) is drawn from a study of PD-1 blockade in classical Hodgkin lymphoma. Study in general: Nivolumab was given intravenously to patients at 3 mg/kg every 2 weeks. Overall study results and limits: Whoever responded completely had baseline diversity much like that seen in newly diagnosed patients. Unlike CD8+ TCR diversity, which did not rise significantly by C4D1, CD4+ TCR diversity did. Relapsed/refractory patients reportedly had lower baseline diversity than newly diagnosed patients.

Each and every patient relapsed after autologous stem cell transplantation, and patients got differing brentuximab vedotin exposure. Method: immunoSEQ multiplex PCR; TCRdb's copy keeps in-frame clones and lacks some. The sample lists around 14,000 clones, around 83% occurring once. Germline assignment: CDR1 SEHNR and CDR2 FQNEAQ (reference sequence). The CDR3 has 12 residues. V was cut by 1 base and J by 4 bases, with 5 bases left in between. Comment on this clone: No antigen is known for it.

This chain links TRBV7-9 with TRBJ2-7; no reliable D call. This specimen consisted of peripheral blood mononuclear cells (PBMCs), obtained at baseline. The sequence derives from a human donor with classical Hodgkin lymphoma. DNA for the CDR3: TGTGCCAGCAGCTTAGGGGCTTACGAGCAGTACTTC. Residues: CASSLGAYEQYF.